This T cell receptor beta chain emerged from a study of cytomegalovirus exposure and HLA in healthy donors. Whole-study findings and limits: CMV serostatus was the only recorded immune exposure for donors.

PCR employed 60 Vbeta and 13 Jbeta primers. Repertoires were generated with immunoSEQ multiplex PCR, while TCRdb's copy carries only in-frame clones and drops some. The repertoire holds 68,000 or so clones, 75% to 85% seen once, with around 7% in the top ten. V gave up 1 base and J gave up 7 bases, with 25 bases separating them. This CDR3 comprises 18 residues. Germline V gene data show CDR1 as LNHNV and CDR2 as YYDKDF (reference sequence). This clone was found once. The antigen is unknown. Every donor was a healthy person donating bone marrow. In nominal health when sampled, donors likely had unrecorded immune exposures nonetheless.

The clonotype comes from a human donor in good health. The chain combines TRBV15 with TRBJ1-2; D is perhaps TRBD1 (6 bases). Sequencing was done on a sample of PBMCs. CDR3 DNA sequence: TGTGCCACCAGCAGAGGGGGCTCTTTTACAGGGACCGGTGTTGGCTACACCTTC. Encoded protein: CATSRGGSFTGTGVGYTF. The full variable domain, with the rest looked up from reference TRBV15 and TRBJ1-2, is DAMVIQNPRYQVTQFGKPVTLSCSQTLNHNVMYWYQQKSSQAPKLLFHYYDKDFNNEADTPDNFQSRRPNTSFCFLDIRSPGLGDTAMYLCATSRGGSFTGTGVGYTFGSGTRLTVV.